Each of the 29 T cell receptor beta chains below was sequenced from the same sample in a study of post-analysis software for immune sequencing data. TCR beta libraries were prepared from cDNA with unique molecular identifiers. TCRdb used MiXCR to reprocess the PCR reads, holding one entry per CDR3 protein. The profile shows some 690,000 distinct CDR3 sequences, 25% to 30% of them singletons. No antigen has been assigned to these receptors. Study-wide results and limits: Patients showed TRBV5-6, TRBV5-1 and TRBV20-1 among a few TRBV segments more frequent than in controls.

The sequencing sample was made of blood. The receptor source for this set is a girl aged 5-17 years with multiple sclerosis.

This clonotype was counted only a few times. The chain recombines TRBV5-1 with TRBJ1-1; possible D gene TRBD1, 5 bases. V shed 3 bases and J shed 1 base, with 13 bases lying between them. The CDR3 spans 15 residues. Germline CDR1 reads SGHRS; CDR2 reads YFSETQ. This CDR3 is CASSSHRPGNTEAFF. The DNA for the CDR3 is TGCGCCAGCAGCTCTCACAGGCCAGGGAACACTGAAGCTTTCTTT.

The V gene is TRBV4-1, the J gene TRBJ1-6; D call uncertain. Per germline, CDR1 MGHRA and CDR2 YSYEKL. This CDR3 region has 16 residues. V lost 1 base and J lost 5, with 12 bases in between. DNA for the CDR3: TGCGCCAGCAGCCAAGCGTCAGGCTTAAATAATTCACCCCTCCACTTT. Protein product: CASSQASGLNNSPLHF.

This sequence joins TRBV7-2 and TRBJ2-2; 13 nucleotides agree with TRBD2. The V gene's germline CDR1 is SGHTA and CDR2 FQGNSA. This CDR3 contains 20 residues. V trimming: 2 bases; J trimming: 4 bases; junction bases outside the gene matches: 13. Here the CDR3 reads CASSLRATGRLAGGTGELFF. CDR3 nucleotides: TGTGCCAGCAGCTTAAGGGCGACAGGCCGACTAGCGGGAGGCACCGGGGAGCTGTTTTTT.

This clonotype came up a few times. The genes are TRBV27 and TRBJ2-7, with 14 nucleotides matching TRBD2. From germline, CDR1 is MNHEY and CDR2 SMNVEV (reference sequence). V shed 6 bases, J shed 2 bases, and the junction held 12 bases outside the gene matches. CDR3 size: 18 residues. CDR3 DNA: TGTGCCAGCAGCCCGATTGGGACTAGCGGGGGCAAAACCTACGAGCAGTACTTC. The encoded protein is CASSPIGTSGGKTYEQYF.

The genes are TRBV2 and TRBJ2-5, with 7 bases matching TRBD1. CDR1 and CDR2 from the germline V gene are SNHLY and FYNNEI. This CDR3 is 13 amino acids long. V shed 7 bases, J shed 2 bases, and the junction held 4 bases outside the gene matches. This CDR3 is CASTPGQQETQYF. CDR3 sequence (DNA): TGTGCCAGCACCCCGGGACAGCAAGAGACCCAGTACTTC.

V is TRBV19 and J is TRBJ1-5; TRBD1 might be the D (6 bases). The germline V gene has CDR1 LNHDA and CDR2 SQIVND (reference sequence). The CDR3 totals 15 residues. The germline V and J ends were trimmed by 7 bases and 7 bases, with 20 bases remaining between them. The CDR3 DNA reads TGTGCCAGTACCACCTGGGAGGGGGTAAAGCAGCCCCAGCATTTT. Protein sequence: CASTTWEGVKQPQHF.

This clonotype appeared many times. The chain uses TRBV29-1 and TRBJ2-5; D is unclear. The CDR3 has 13 amino acids. Germline V gene sequence: CDR1 SQVTM, CDR2 ANQGSEA. V lost 3 bases and J lost 1, with 9 bases in between. Here the CDR3 reads CSVDAFVQETQYF. CDR3 DNA sequence: TGCAGCGTTGATGCGTTCGTCCAAGAGACCCAGTACTTC.

The chain carries TRBV7-2 and TRBJ1-2; 9 nucleotides align to TRBD1. Germline CDR1 and CDR2: SGHTA and FQGNSA. The CDR3 consists of 18 residues. J lost 3 bases, V lost 4 bases, and 15 bases had no gene match. CDR3 sequence (DNA): TGTGCCAGCAGCTACGAACAGGGGGCAGATATGGTTGACTATGGCTACACCTTC. Translation: CASSYEQGADMVDYGYTF. The whole variable domain, filled in from reference TRBV7-2 and TRBJ1-2, reads GAGVSQSPSNKVTEKGKDVELRCDPISGHTALYWYRQSLGQGLEFLIYFQGNSAPDKSGLPSDRFSAERTGGSVSTLTIQRTQQEDSAVYLCASSYEQGADMVDYGYTFGSGTRLTVV.

This chain links TRBV18 with TRBJ1-2; 8 positions match TRBD1. This CDR3 region has 17 residues. The V gene end was trimmed by 1 base and the J gene end by 7 bases; junction bases not matched to a gene: 14. The V gene's germline CDR1 is KGHSH and CDR2 LQKENI. The CDR3 bases are TGTGCCAGCTCACCACAGGCCCCCGGCCAGGGGGCCGGTGGCTACACCTTC. As protein: CASSPQAPGQGAGGYTF.

In this sample, this clonotype turned up many times. The V and J genes are TRBV4-2 and TRBJ2-3; 13 bases match TRBD2. CDR3 length: 19 amino acids. Trimming removed 1 base from V and 0 bases from J; junction bases left unmatched: 7. Germline CDR1 LGHNA, CDR2 YNFKEQ. The CDR3 here is CASSQAETSGGVSTDTQYF. DNA for the CDR3: TGTGCCAGCAGCCAAGCTGAAACTAGCGGGGGGGTTAGCACAGATACGCAGTATTTT.

The rearrangement links TRBV20-1 to TRBJ2-5; 11 bases match TRBD2. V trimming: 5 bases; J trimming: 11 bases; junction bases outside the gene matches: 22. The CDR3 covers 17 residues. From germline, CDR1 is DFQATT and CDR2 SNEGSKA (reference sequence). The CDR3 protein is CSAGEPTSGSSSSEQYF. CDR3 coding DNA: TGCAGTGCTGGGGAGCCCACTAGCGGGAGTTCCAGCAGTGAGCAGTACTTC.

The rearrangement joins TRBV5-1 to TRBJ2-7, with 10 bases identical to TRBD2. The junction had 8 bases not matched to a gene; V was cut back by 0 bases and J by 5 bases. This CDR3 is built from 16 residues. CDR1 and CDR2 (germline): SGHRS, YFSETQ. CDR3 in amino acids: CASSLVLAGAVDEQYF. Written as DNA, the CDR3 is TGCGCCAGCAGCTTGGTTCTAGCGGGAGCTGTGGACGAGCAGTACTTC.

This clonotype has a count of ten or more. The chain links TRBV29-1 to TRBJ1-2; a weak D match, TRBD1 (5 bases). Per germline, CDR1 SQVTM and CDR2 ANQGSEA. Trimming took 2 bases from V and 4 from J, leaving 8 bases between them. The length of the CDR3 is 12 residues. In DNA, the CDR3 is TGCAGCGTTGAAAGGGGTGGCTATGGCTACACCTTC. The encoded protein is CSVERGGYGYTF.

The chain's CDR3 is CASSSGGAATDTQYF. CDR3 bases: TGTGCCAGCAGTTCCGGCGGAGCTGCCACAGATACGCAGTATTTT. The gene calls are TRBV28 and TRBJ2-3, with D unresolved. V was trimmed by 4 bases and J by 2 bases, leaving 13 bases between them. Germline V gene lookup returns CDR1 MDHEN and CDR2 SYDVKM. The CDR3 spans 15 residues.

This sequence joins TRBV5-6 and TRBJ2-6; D possibly corresponds to TRBD2 (5 bases). V was clipped by 2 bases and J by 0 bases, with 12 bases between them. CDR3 length: 17 residues. Germline-derived CDR1 and CDR2 are SGHDT and YYEEEE. As DNA, the CDR3 is TGTGCCAGCAGCTTCGGACTGCCCATCTCTGGGGCCAACGTCCTGACTTTC. Protein: CASSFGLPISGANVLTF.

This clonotype was recorded a few times. The rearrangement uses TRBV10-3 and TRBJ2-1, with a possible D match to TRBD2 (6 bases). Germline lookup yields CDR1 ENHRY and CDR2 SYGVKD. V was trimmed by 3 bases and J by 0 bases, leaving 9 bases between them. The CDR3 is 15 amino acids. CDR3 bases: TGTGCCATCAGTGAACTCGGGAGCTCCTACAATGAGCAGTTCTTC. Its protein product is CAISELGSSYNEQFF.

This clonotype was recorded a few times. This sequence joins TRBV6-5 and TRBJ1-1; D unclear. Trimming left V 4 bases short and J 4 bases short, with 16 bases between. The CDR3 covers 15 residues. CDR1 MNHEY and CDR2 SVGAGI come from the germline V gene. The DNA for the CDR3 is TGTGCCAGCAGTTTCGGAGGGAGGGTATCCACTGAAGCTTTCTTT. This sequence encodes CASSFGGRVSTEAFF.

This clonotype was observed a few times. V usage is TRBV3-1 and J usage is TRBJ1-5, with D uncertain. Germline V gene sequence: CDR1 LGHDT, CDR2 YNNKEL (reference sequence). Deletions cut 3 bases from V and 2 bases from J, with 11 bases between. The CDR3 sequence is 15 residues long. The CDR3 region has the DNA TGTGCCAGCAGCCATGGACGGGGAGGCAATCAGCCCCAGCATTTT. Its translation is CASSHGRGGNQPQHF.

The sample holds a few counts of this clonotype. The chain employs TRBV20-1 and TRBJ1-2; 9 nucleotides line up with TRBD1. The CDR3 is 13 residues long. Losses at the gene ends were 5 bases for V and 4 bases for J; bases not matched to a gene: 5. Germline CDR1 DFQATT, CDR2 SNEGSKA (reference sequence). CDR3 loop: CSAGGQGGYGYTF. CDR3 sequence (DNA): TGCAGTGCTGGGGGACAGGGTGGCTATGGCTACACCTTC.

This clonotype has a handful of counts. This sequence joins TRBV7-8 and TRBJ1-2; TRBD1 is a possible D gene (6 bases). Germline-derived CDR1 and CDR2 are SGHVS and FQNEAQ. The CDR3 contains 13 residues. V gave up 6 bases and J gave up 3 bases, with 11 bases separating them. In DNA form, the CDR3 reads TGTGCCAGCAGTGGACAGAGAGACTATGGCTACACCTTC. Amino acid sequence: CASSGQRDYGYTF.

The table lists this clonotype with a few counts. The V and J genes are TRBV5-1 and TRBJ1-1; 7 bases map to TRBD1. Germline V gives CDR1 SGHRS, CDR2 YFSETQ. CDR3 length: 16 amino acids. The trim removed 4 bases at V and 1 base at J, leaving 10 bases unmatched. The CDR3 is CASSITPGQRNTEAFF. CDR3 DNA sequence: TGCGCCAGCAGCATAACTCCGGGACAGAGGAACACTGAAGCTTTCTTT. Combining the CDR3 with reference TRBV5-1 and TRBJ1-1 gives the whole variable domain KAGVTQTPRYLIKTRGQQVTLSCSPISGHRSVSWYQQTPGQGLQFLFEYFSETQRNKGNFPGRFSGRQFSNSRSEMNVSTLELGDSALYLCASSITPGQRNTEAFFGQGTRLTVV.

A few counts support this clonotype. The rearrangement joins TRBV27 to TRBJ1-2, with 7 nucleotides matching TRBD1. The CDR3 runs 14 residues. The V segment lost 4 bases and the J segment 5 bases; nucleotides outside the gene matches: 7. Germline-derived CDR1 and CDR2 are MNHEY and SMNVEV (reference sequence). The CDR3 protein is CASSSNDRAYGYTF. The CDR3 coding sequence is TGTGCCAGCAGTTCTAACGACAGGGCTTATGGCTACACCTTC.

This chain links TRBV9 with TRBJ2-5; 7 positions agree with TRBD2. Trimming removed 1 base from V and 4 bases from J; junction bases left unmatched: 7. The CDR3 contains 15 residues. Germline V lookup: CDR1 SGDLS, CDR2 YYNGEE. CDR3 region: CASSVSAGVRETQYF. For the CDR3, the DNA is TGTGCCAGCAGCGTAAGCGCGGGAGTAAGAGAGACCCAGTACTTC.

For this clonotype: It may be a read error: a sequence one base away is much more abundant. V and J are TRBV7-9 and TRBJ1-2; 10 bases agree with TRBD1. This CDR3 has 13 amino acids. The germline CDR1 and CDR2 sequences are SEHNR and FQNEAQ (reference sequence). The CDR3 region is CASSFGGQGGCTF. The CDR3 DNA reads TGTGCCAGCAGCTTCGGAGGACAGGGGGGCTGCACCTTC.

V usage is TRBV7-6 and J usage is TRBJ2-3, with D possibly matching TRBD1 (6 bases). Germline CDR1 SGHVS, CDR2 FNYEAQ. This CDR3 is 14 amino acids long. The V gene lost 3 bases and the J gene lost 6 bases, with 13 bases spanning the gap. The CDR3 nucleotides read TGTGCCAGCAGCTTTCTTTCAGGGGCGGATACGCAGTATTTT. This gives the protein CASSFLSGADTQYF.

The CDR3 spells CASSYTGEDSPLHF. For the CDR3, the DNA is TGTGCCAGCAGTTACACAGGGGAGGATTCACCCCTCCACTTT. V and J are TRBV6-6 and TRBJ1-6, with 7 bases that match TRBD1. Unmatched junction bases numbered 3, after V lost 2 bases and J lost 8 bases. The CDR3 covers 14 residues. Looked up from germline, CDR1 is MNHNY and CDR2 is SVGAGI (reference sequence).

This clonotype came up many times. The chain combines TRBV29-1 with TRBJ2-7; 14 bases are a match to TRBD2. V trimming: 7 bases; J trimming: 4 bases; junction bases outside the gene matches: 6. The V gene's germline CDR1 is SQVTM and CDR2 ANQGSEA. The CDR3 covers 14 residues. CDR3 in amino acids: CSARRLAGGYEQYF. DNA for the CDR3: TGCAGCGCACGGAGACTAGCGGGGGGGTACGAGCAGTACTTC.

In DNA form, the CDR3 reads TGCAGTGCTAAAGCAGTACTAGCGGAAATTTACAATGAGCAGTTCTTC. Translation: CSAKAVLAEIYNEQFF. V and J are TRBV20-1 and TRBJ2-1; TRBD2 matches 8 bases. In germline, CDR1 is DFQATT, CDR2 SNEGSKA (reference sequence). The CDR3 is 16 residues long. The V gene end was trimmed by 4 bases and the J gene end by 4 bases; junction bases not matched to a gene: 12.

This clonotype was seen repeatedly, ten times or more. V usage is TRBV20-1 and J usage is TRBJ2-6, with D unclear. The V end was cut by 6 bases, the J end by 3 bases, with 9 bases between. Germline-derived CDR1 and CDR2 are DFQATT and SNEGSKA (reference sequence). The length of the CDR3 is 13 residues. The CDR3 region is CSAPPGGANVLTF. Here the CDR3 DNA reads TGCAGTGCCCCCCCCGGTGGGGCCAACGTCCTGACTTTC.